Presented here are 8 T cell receptor beta chains from one specimen sequenced in a study of identical twins (dated by TCRdb to the mid-2010s). The method behind the library was 5' RACE. The sequencer listed for this sample is Illumina HiSeq 2000. The raw public reads went through TCRdb reprocessing: fastp at Q25, MiXCR clone calling, in-frame beta chains kept. CDR3 protein duplicates are merged, each entry listing the most common genes and DNA. Recorded for this sample are 240,000 or so distinct CDR3 sequences; more than 9.5% of them occurred a single time. The top ten clonotypes cover more than 3.5% of the sample. The sample was also reused in another study, on yellow fever vaccine responses in identical twins.

What was sequenced was memory (CD45RO+) T cells sorted from blood. Interpreted using the paper, the cell subset or site label stands for: CD45RO+ enriched T cells. These receptor sequences come from a woman under 30 in good health.

This clonotype was seen ten or more times. This sequence joins TRBV5-1 and TRBJ1-6; D is uncertain. The CDR3 contains 12 residues. V lost 4 bases to trimming and J lost 7 bases, with 6 bases between them. Germline-derived CDR1 and CDR2 are SGHRS and YFSETQ. In nucleotides, the CDR3 is TGCGCCAGCAGCCAGGAAAATTCACCCCTCCACTTT. Amino acid sequence: CASSQENSPLHF.

This clonotype was counted a few times. The V and J genes are TRBV18 and TRBJ2-3, with D possibly matching TRBD2 (6 bases). CDR1 and CDR2 from the germline V gene are KGHSH and LQKENI. Between the trimmed V and J ends, which lost 5 bases and 4 bases, there was a span of 10 bases. There are 13 residues in the CDR3. CDR3: CASSAGTADTQYF. In DNA, the CDR3 is TGTGCCAGCTCAGCGGGGACGGCAGATACGCAGTATTTT. Using reference TRBV18 and TRBJ2-3 for the parts outside the CDR3, the full variable domain is NAGVMQNPRHLVRRRGQEARLRCSPMKGHSHVYWYRQLPEEGLKFMVYLQKENIIDESGMPKERFSAEFPKEGPSILRIQQVVRGDSAAYFCASSAGTADTQYFGPGTRLTVL.

This clonotype has more than one count but fewer than ten. J is TRBJ2-1 and V is TRBV6-2 or TRBV6-3, with 11 bases aligning to TRBD2. CDR3 length equals 15 residues. After removal of 5 bases from V and 7 bases from J, the junction contained 7 bases not matched to a gene. Germline values: CDR1 MNHEY, CDR2 SVGEGT. The CDR3 spells CASSIAGGPSNEQFF. The DNA of the CDR3 is TGTGCCAGCAGTATAGCGGGAGGGCCTTCTAATGAGCAGTTCTTC.

This clonotype has ten or more counts. The rearrangement joins TRBV5-5 to TRBJ2-3; possible D gene TRBD2, 5 bases. CDR3 length: 15 amino acids. CDR1 and CDR2 from the germline V gene are SGHKS and YYEKEE (reference sequence). V was clipped by 2 bases and J by 4 bases, with 14 bases between them. The CDR3 bases are TGTGCCAGCAGCTTAAGAGGGAGCGGAGCAGATACGCAGTATTTT. As protein: CASSLRGSGADTQYF. The whole variable domain, remainder taken from reference TRBV5-5 and TRBJ2-3, is DAGVTQSPTHLIKTRGQQVTLRCSPISGHKSVSWYQQVLGQGPQFIFQYYEKEERGRGNFPDRFSARQFPNYSSELNVNALLLGDSALYLCASSLRGSGADTQYFGPGTRLTVL.

The sample holds a few counts of this clonotype. This chain links TRBV7-2 with TRBJ2-1; TRBD2 is a possible D gene (5 bases). Germline V gene lookup returns CDR1 SGHTA and CDR2 FQGNSA. V lost 8 bases and J lost 6, with 14 bases in between. CDR3 length: 13 residues. CDR3 sequence: CASGRRGSNEQFF. Written as DNA, the CDR3 is TGTGCCAGCGGCCGACGAGGGTCCAATGAGCAGTTCTTC.

The table lists this clonotype with a few counts. The genes are TRBV20-1 and TRBJ1-1; D is unclear. This CDR3 spans 16 amino acids. V was trimmed by 5 bases and J by 4 bases, leaving 23 bases between them. CDR1 is DFQATT, CDR2 SNEGSKA, per germline (reference sequence). CDR3 residues: CSAASVSGRVGTEAFF. The DNA for the CDR3 is TGCAGTGCTGCCTCGGTCTCGGGCAGAGTCGGCACTGAAGCTTTCTTT.

This clonotype was counted at least ten times. The J gene is TRBJ1-5, the V gene TRBV28; no clear D. V shed 2 bases and J shed 3 bases, with 14 bases lying between them. The CDR3 is 16 amino acids. Looked up from germline, CDR1 is MDHEN and CDR2 is SYDVKM. The CDR3: CASSLRSDSFNQPQHF. CDR3 in DNA: TGTGCCAGCAGTTTACGGAGCGACTCTTTCAATCAGCCCCAGCATTTT.

This clonotype was counted between two and nine times. This chain connects TRBV6-5 to TRBJ1-2; no clear D. The length of the CDR3 is 12 residues. Germline CDR1 MNHEY, CDR2 SVGAGI. V lost 6 bases and J 0 bases, leaving 5 bases between the germline ends. The CDR3 protein is CASSTTNYGYTF. DNA of the CDR3: TGTGCCAGCAGCACGACTAACTATGGCTACACCTTC.